This T cell receptor beta chain was retrieved from a study of T cell repertoires in cytomegalovirus infection. Study summary: Through public TCR beta signatures, both CMV infection and matching HLA type were indicated. Regarding the study as a whole: HLA-C-restricted CMV-specific TCR beta clonotypes prevailed in the ex vivo response.

This clonotype turned up a few times. Its antigen is undetermined. TCRdb ran MiXCR on the reads and lists one entry per CDR3 protein. The top ten hold around 2.6% of the sample, which has more than 650,000 distinct CDR3 sequences, roughly 36% seen once. The sequence was collected from a human donor in good health (CMV status not recorded). Some clones in this sample may be carry-over from other donors' samples. Sequences were obtained from PBMCs.

The CDR3 sequence: CASTSGRAPETQYF. The CDR3 DNA sequence: TGTGCCAGCACGAGCGGGAGGGCCCCCGAGACCCAGTACTTC. V is TRBV6-6 and J is TRBJ2-5; 10 bases are a match to TRBD2. J was trimmed by 5 bases and V by 7 bases; bases with no gene match: 7. The CDR3 covers 14 residues. Looked up from germline, CDR1 is MNHNY and CDR2 is SVGAGI (reference sequence).